What follows are 25 T cell receptor beta chains derived from one specimen sequenced in a study of patients and donors after allogeneic stem cell transplantation. From the RT-PCR reads, TCRdb called clonotypes with MiXCR, one entry per CDR3 protein. This table has about a million distinct CDR3 sequences, about a sixth appearing once. The sequenced sample consisted of blood, either unsorted or a sorted T cell fraction (not recorded which). These receptors came from a human donor who was either an allogeneic HSCT recipient or a stem cell or donor lymphocyte infusion donor (not recorded which). It is not recorded whose cells these are; they may come from a transplant donor.

The rearrangement links TRBV10-3 to TRBJ2-2; D is possibly TRBD1 or TRBD2 (6 bases each). CDR3 length equals 16 residues. With 0 bases removed from V and 4 bases from J, the gap between germline ends came to 12 bases. Germline assignment: CDR1 ENHRY and CDR2 SYGVKD. The CDR3 loop is CAISESKPGATGELFF. CDR3 nucleotides: TGTGCCATCAGTGAGTCCAAGCCGGGGGCCACCGGGGAGCTGTTTTTT.

This clonotype occurred a few times. The V gene is TRBV18, the J gene TRBJ1-2, with 7 bases aligning to TRBD1. The CDR3 loop spans 18 amino acids. The V segment lost 6 bases and the J segment 2 bases; nucleotides outside the gene matches: 18. CDR1 is KGHSH and CDR2 is LQKENI in the germline V gene. The CDR3 bases are TGTGCCAGCTCCCCGACCCCCGGGACAGAAACCATGAACTATGGCTACACCTTC. It specifies CASSPTPGTETMNYGYTF.

The chain is built from TRBV7-9 and TRBJ1-1; D remains unclear. The germline gives CDR1 SEHNR, CDR2 FQNEAQ (reference sequence). The CDR3 has 15 amino acids. The V gene lost 3 bases and the J gene lost 5 bases, with 16 bases spanning the gap. The CDR3 DNA follows: TGTGCCAGCAGCTTTTTCGGCCCCTTCGAGACTGAAGCTTTCTTT. Its translation: CASSFFGPFETEAFF.

This clonotype was detected ten times or more. The chain links TRBV4-1 to TRBJ1-2; D is perhaps TRBD1 (5 bases). In germline, CDR1 is MGHRA, CDR2 YSYEKL. The CDR3 covers 17 residues. Trimming left V 1 base short and J 4 bases short, with 19 bases between. As DNA, the CDR3 is TGCGCCAGCAGCCAAGGCGGTAGGCGCAGGGCTGGCTATGGCTACACCTTC. Protein product: CASSQGGRRRAGYGYTF.

The gene calls are TRBV28 and TRBJ2-3; D is unresolved. Germline loops: CDR1 MDHEN, CDR2 SYDVKM. The CDR3 length is 12 residues. V was clipped by 8 bases and J by 0 bases, with 6 bases between them. CDR3 DNA sequence: TGTGCCAGCCCCGATAGCACAGATACGCAGTATTTT. This sequence encodes CASPDSTDTQYF.

The chain employs TRBV21-1 and TRBJ2-7; the table's D gene call, TRBD1, was not cross checked with the DNA. TRBV21-1 is shown as a pseudogene. The length of the CDR3 is 15 residues. CDR3 nucleotide sequence: TGTGCCAGCAGCAAGACAGGGCACACCCACTACGAGCAGTACTTC. This sequence encodes CASSKTGHTHYEQYF.

This sequence joins TRBV5-6 and TRBJ1-5; D is ambiguous. The germline gives CDR1 SGHDT, CDR2 YYEEEE. The CDR3 consists of 14 residues. V lost 0 bases and J lost 3, with 7 bases in between. CDR3 nucleotides: TGTGCCAGCAGCTTGGCGGGGTACAATCAGCCCCAGCATTTT. Its translation: CASSLAGYNQPQHF.

In this sample, this clonotype turned up a few times. The V call is TRBV24-1, the J call TRBJ2-1; 7 bases fit TRBD1. The CDR3 has 19 residues. Germline V gene sequence: CDR1 KGHDR, CDR2 SFDVKD. Unmatched junction bases numbered 16, after V lost 3 bases and J lost 3 bases. CDR3 bases: TGTGCCACCAGTGATGCCGGGACAGCCCCTGGCGAGGTCTACAATGAGCAGTTCTTC. Translating it yields CATSDAGTAPGEVYNEQFF.

The rearrangement uses TRBV7-2 and TRBJ2-5, with D hard to call. The germline V gene has CDR1 SGHTA and CDR2 FQGNSA. The CDR3 sequence is 13 residues long. V was shortened by 2 bases and J by 5 bases, with 9 bases between the two germline ends. The CDR3 nucleotides read TGTGCCAGCAGCTTATCTACTATGGAGACCCAGTACTTC. Protein: CASSLSTMETQYF.

This clonotype has a count of ten or more. The chain uses TRBV20-1 and TRBJ2-1, with D possibly called TRBD1 or TRBD2 (5 bases each). Germline CDR1 and CDR2: DFQATT and SNEGSKA (reference sequence). V was shortened by 2 bases and J by 6 bases, with 17 bases between the two germline ends. CDR3 size: 15 residues. The CDR3 DNA reads TGCAGTGCTAGAAACCGGGACCTTCCAAGCAATGAGCAGTTCTTC. It yields the protein CSARNRDLPSNEQFF.

The rearrangement uses TRBV7-9 and TRBJ1-2, with 7 bases fitting TRBD1. V dropped 3 bases and J dropped 6; count of bases not matched to a gene: 7. The germline V gene has CDR1 SEHNR and CDR2 FQNEAQ (reference sequence). The CDR3 is made up of 14 amino acids. CDR3 protein: CASSFRGRLDGYTF. In nucleotides, the CDR3 is TGTGCCAGCAGCTTCAGGGGGAGGTTGGATGGCTACACCTTC.

The V and J genes are TRBV12-3 or TRBV12-4 and TRBJ2-7, with 10 bases lining up with TRBD2. Losses at the gene ends were 6 bases for V and 2 bases for J; bases not matched to a gene: 4. This CDR3 spans 14 amino acids. Here the CDR3 DNA reads TGTGCCAGCAGACTTAGCGGGGGGACCTACGAGCAGTACTTC. Its translation: CASRLSGGTYEQYF.

This clonotype has only a few counts. This sequence joins TRBV7-2 and TRBJ2-1, with TRBD2 identical over 11 bases. This CDR3 spans 16 amino acids. Germline V CDR1 and CDR2: SGHTA, FQGNSA. After removal of 4 bases from V and 4 bases from J, the junction contained 6 bases not matched to a gene. In DNA, the CDR3 is TGTGCCAGCAGCTCCGCGGGGACTAGCGGTTACAATGAGCAGTTCTTC. Its translation: CASSSAGTSGYNEQFF.

The chain couples TRBV7-6 to TRBJ2-7; D not certain. Trimming pared 3 bases from V and 5 bases from J, leaving 8 bases between. The CDR3 totals 12 residues. Per germline, CDR1 SGHVS and CDR2 FNYEAQ. The CDR3 coding sequence is TGTGCCAGCAGCTTGTTACTGAACGAGCAGTACTTC. This gives the protein CASSLLLNEQYF.

This clonotype was found a few times. The J gene is TRBJ2-5, the V gene TRBV12-3 or TRBV12-4; possibly TRBD1 or TRBD2 for D (5 bases each). V shed 3 bases and J shed 9 bases, with 11 bases lying between them. This CDR3 contains 12 residues. CDR3 sequence reads: CASSFWGMAQYF. The CDR3 region has the DNA TGTGCCAGCAGTTTTTGGGGGATGGCCCAGTACTTC.

The chain uses TRBV20-1 and TRBJ2-1; D is perhaps TRBD2 (5 bases). Looked up from germline, CDR1 is DFQATT and CDR2 is SNEGSKA (reference sequence). Trimming pared 3 bases from V and 6 bases from J, leaving 18 bases between. The CDR3 runs 15 residues. The DNA of the CDR3 is TGCAGTGCTAGGAAACGGGATCCTGGGGTCAATGAGCAGTTCTTC. This translates into CSARKRDPGVNEQFF.

This chain uses TRBV5-6 with TRBJ2-2, with D tentatively TRBD2 (5 bases). Looked up from germline, CDR1 is SGHDT and CDR2 is YYEEEE. There are 16 residues in the CDR3. V lost 0 bases and J 5 bases, leaving 14 bases between the germline ends. The CDR3 loop is CASSLVYLGRTGELFF. CDR3 DNA: TGTGCCAGCAGCTTGGTGTATCTGGGGAGAACCGGGGAGCTGTTTTTT.

Many counts were recorded for this clonotype. The chain carries TRBV10-3 and TRBJ2-2; D unclear. V was clipped by 3 bases and J by 0 bases, with 5 bases between them. Germline CDR1 and CDR2: ENHRY and SYGVKD. This CDR3 spans 14 amino acids. CDR3 bases: TGTGCCATCAGTGACAGGACGAACACCGGGGAGCTGTTTTTT. Its protein is CAISDRTNTGELFF.

This clonotype came up a few times. The V and J genes are TRBV27 and TRBJ1-1, with D possibly TRBD1 on 5 matching bases. This CDR3 has 15 residues. Germline V gene lookup returns CDR1 MNHEY and CDR2 SMNVEV (reference sequence). V dropped 0 bases and J dropped 4 bases, with 12 bases sitting between them. Written as DNA, the CDR3 is TGTGCCAGCAGTTTATCGCCAGGGTGGAGCACTGAAGCTTTCTTT. It specifies CASSLSPGWSTEAFF.

The rearrangement links TRBV10-3 to TRBJ2-2; 10 bases are a match to TRBD2. The CDR3 consists of 14 residues. Trimming took 9 bases from V and 4 from J; bases not matched to a gene: 5. CDR1 is ENHRY and CDR2 is SYGVKD in the germline V gene. The CDR3 sequence: CAMGTSDRTGELFF. The CDR3 region has the DNA TGTGCCATGGGGACTAGCGACCGCACCGGGGAGCTGTTTTTT.

This clonotype was detected only a few times. As DNA, the CDR3 is TGTGCCATCACCACCGGACAGGGAAATAAAGCTTTCTTT. It translates to CAITTGQGNKAFF. The rearrangement joins TRBV10-3 to TRBJ1-1; 8 bases line up with TRBD1. Germline V gene data show CDR1 as ENHRY and CDR2 as SYGVKD. V lost 7 bases to trimming and J lost 9 bases; unmatched junction nucleotides: 10. The length of the CDR3 is 13 residues.

J is TRBJ1-6 and V is TRBV4-3, with a possible D match to TRBD1 (5 bases). The CDR3 contains 15 residues. The V gene lost 7 bases and the J gene lost 9 bases, with 19 bases spanning the gap. CDR1 LGHNA and CDR2 YSLEER come from the germline V gene. The CDR3 region has the DNA TGCGCCAGCACCAACGATGGGACTTCGAGTTCACCCCTCCACTTT. Translated: CASTNDGTSSSPLHF.

This chain connects TRBV14 to TRBJ1-2; D is ambiguous. Germline values: CDR1 SGHDN, CDR2 FVKESK. The CDR3 totals 13 residues. Trimming took 0 bases from V and 1 from J, leaving 3 bases between them. The DNA for the CDR3 is TGTGCCAGCAGCCAAGAGGTTAACTATGGCTACACCTTC. This sequence encodes CASSQEVNYGYTF.

This clonotype was seen a few times. The chain links TRBV12-3 or TRBV12-4 to TRBJ1-3; D possibly corresponds to TRBD1 (6 bases). The CDR3 runs 16 residues. Trimming stripped 4 bases from V and 0 bases from J, with 13 bases between. CDR3 bases: TGTGCCAGCAGTTGGAGCCGACAGGCCTCTGGAAACACCATATATTTT. Residues: CASSWSRQASGNTIYF.

The rearrangement links TRBV12-3 or TRBV12-4 to TRBJ1-5; D is unclear. V was clipped by 3 bases and J by 4 bases, with 10 bases between them. The CDR3 sequence is 14 residues long. CDR3 sequence: CASSFEVRNQPQHF. The CDR3 DNA sequence: TGTGCCAGCAGTTTTGAAGTTCGTAATCAGCCCCAGCATTTT.